This is a list of T cell receptor beta chains from one sample in a study of blood T cell repertoires in COVID-19. Generated by immunoSEQ multiplex PCR, the TCRdb table keeps only in-frame clones and is missing some. Among about 23,000 clones, around 94% were seen once, and the ten largest hold 4% to 4.5%. The sequenced sample consisted of peripheral blood. Receptors were obtained from a woman between 50 and 59 years old with active COVID-19. Both conserved end residues are part of each CDR3. The D gene is left open where the match is weak. Clone size is given for some rows only: seen once, a few or many times, or a class if the clone is expanded.

DNA	CDR3	size	V	D	J
TGTGCTAGTGGTTTGGACAGCGGTGGATTAGAGACCCAGTACTTC	CASGLDSGGLETQYF	once	TRBV12-5	.	TRBJ2-5
TGCGCCAGCAGAATTGGGGCAGTCTCTGGAAACACCATATATTTT	CASRIGAVSGNTIYF	few	TRBV5-1	.	TRBJ1-3
TGTGCCAGCAGCTTGTCGGTAGGGACAGGGGGCGTGGAAAGGGGCTACACCTTC	CASSLSVGTGGVERGYTF	.	TRBV5-7	TRBD1	TRBJ1-2
TGTGCCAGCAGTAGGACAGGGGGCCCCGGGGAGCTGTTTTTT	CASSRTGGPGELFF	.	TRBV2	TRBD1	TRBJ2-2
TGTGCCAGCAGTTCCAGGACAGGGTTGTCACCCCTCCACTTT	CASSSRTGLSPLHF	.	TRBV28	TRBD1	TRBJ1-6
TGTGCCAGCAGTTACTCGATGGCCAATGAGCAGTTCTTC	CASSYSMANEQFF	.	TRBV6-5	.	TRBJ2-1
TGTGCCAGCTCACGTGGGACTAGCGTATGGAATGAGCAGTTCTTC	CASSRGTSVWNEQFF	.	TRBV18	TRBD2	TRBJ2-1
TGTGCCAGCAGTCTTCACGGGACAGGGAGGACTGAAGCTTTCTTT	CASSLHGTGRTEAFF	.	TRBV28	TRBD1	TRBJ1-1
TGCGCCAGCAGCTTGGGGGGGCCGGGACCCACCGGGGAGCTGTTTTTT	CASSLGGPGPTGELFF	.	TRBV5-1	.	TRBJ2-2
TGCAGTGCTAGGGGCCGCGATGAAGCTTTCTTT	CSARGRDEAFF	.	TRBV20-1	.	TRBJ1-1
TGTGCCAGTAGTCCGGGACTAGCGATAAAGGGTGTCTACGAGCAGTACTTC	CASSPGLAIKGVYEQYF	.	TRBV19	TRBD2	TRBJ2-7
TGTGCCAGTAGTATAGGGGGCACCAGGGGGGCTAGGTACATTCAGTACTTC	CASSIGGTRGARYIQYF	.	TRBV19	.	TRBJ2-4
TGTGCCAGCAACCCCGACGGGGATCAGCCCCAGCATTTT	CASNPDGDQPQHF	.	TRBV7-9	.	TRBJ1-5
TGCGCCAGCAGCTTGTCGACAATGAGTTCTGGAAACACCATATATTTT	CASSLSTMSSGNTIYF	.	TRBV5-1	.	TRBJ1-3
TGTGCCAGCACCATCGGGTCGAGCTCTGGAAACACCATATATTTT	CASTIGSSSGNTIYF	.	TRBV18	.	TRBJ1-3
TGTGCCAGCAGCGCCCAGACAGGGGCCGCGTACAATGAGCAGTTCTTC	CASSAQTGAAYNEQFF	.	TRBV7-9	TRBD1	TRBJ2-1
TGTGCCAGCAGACAGGGGTCGAATCAGCCCCAGCATTTT	CASRQGSNQPQHF	.	TRBV2	TRBD1	TRBJ1-5
TGCGCCAGCAGCTTGACGGGGCTTAGCGGGACGGGCACCGGGGAGCTGTTTTTT	CASSLTGLSGTGTGELFF	.	TRBV5-1	TRBD2	TRBJ2-2
TGTGCCAGCAGTGAAAGTGTGGCAGGGGATGGCTACACCTTC	CASSESVAGDGYTF	.	TRBV6-1	.	TRBJ1-2
TGTGCCAGCAGTGACCGGACAGTTTACAATGAGCAGTTCTTC	CASSDRTVYNEQFF	.	TRBV2	.	TRBJ2-1
TGTGCCAGCAGCCCAGGACTAGATGAGACCCAGTACTTC	CASSPGLDETQYF	.	TRBV5-4	TRBD2	TRBJ2-5
TGTGCCAGCAGCTTAGGGACATTGAACACCGGGGAGCTGTTTTTT	CASSLGTLNTGELFF	.	TRBV13	.	TRBJ2-2
TGTGCCAGTAGTATAGCCCCGGGGGTTGGGCTCAATCAGCCCCAGCATTTT	CASSIAPGVGLNQPQHF	.	TRBV19	.	TRBJ1-5
TGTGCCAGCAGCCCTTGGGGGGTAAACACAGATACGCAGTATTTT	CASSPWGVNTDTQYF	.	TRBV3-1/TRBV3-2	.	TRBJ2-3
TGTGCCAGCAGTTTAAGGGCAGGGGGTGGAGGGGCCAACGTCCTGACTTTC	CASSLRAGGGGANVLTF	.	TRBV28	TRBD1	TRBJ2-6
TGTGCCAGCAGTTTAGAGGGGGCGAGGGAGCAGTACTTC	CASSLEGAREQYF	.	TRBV28	TRBD1	TRBJ2-7
TGTGCCAGCAGTTACTCGACTCTAAATTCACCCCTCCACTTT	CASSYSTLNSPLHF	.	TRBV6-5	.	TRBJ1-6
TGTGCCAGCAGCTTAGGAGTAGGGGGGGCAGAGACCCAGTACTTC	CASSLGVGGAETQYF	.	TRBV11-2	.	TRBJ2-5
TGTGCCAGCACCCTGAGGACTAGCGGGGGCGGCGAGCAGTACTTC	CASTLRTSGGGEQYF	.	TRBV6-5	TRBD2	TRBJ2-7
TGTGCCAGCAGCCCCGGGACTCCTATACAAGAGACCCAGTACTTC	CASSPGTPIQETQYF	.	TRBV27	.	TRBJ2-5
TGTGCCACTTCCGGACAGGGGCCCCCTTACGAGCAGTACTTC	CATSGQGPPYEQYF	.	TRBV24-1	TRBD1	TRBJ2-7
TGTGCCAGCAGTTTAAGAGCGCCTTCCTCTCCCCAGCATTTT	CASSLRAPSSPQHF	.	TRBV28	.	TRBJ1-5
TGTGCCAGCAGCGTCAACACTTTCAGCGGCGAGCAGTACTTC	CASSVNTFSGEQYF	.	TRBV5-5	.	TRBJ2-7
TGCGCCAGCAGCTTGGAGCCTAGCGGGCCCTCAGATACGCAGTATTTT	CASSLEPSGPSDTQYF	.	TRBV5-1	TRBD2	TRBJ2-3
TGTGCCAGCAGCTTAGCACTTATCACAGATACGCAGTATTTT	CASSLALITDTQYF	.	TRBV11-2	.	TRBJ2-3
TGTGCCAGCAGTCAGACTAGCGGGAGATGGAATGAGCAGTTCTTC	CASSQTSGRWNEQFF	.	TRBV7-3	TRBD2	TRBJ2-1
TGTGCCAGCCCCCCGGGGGGCCAGGGCTATGGCTACACCTTC	CASPPGGQGYGYTF	.	TRBV27	.	TRBJ1-2
TGTGCCAGCAGCACAGGCAGGGCAGAAGCCACTGAAGCTTTCTTT	CASSTGRAEATEAFF	.	TRBV5-4	.	TRBJ1-1
TGCAGTGTGGGACAAGCCTACGAGCAGTACTTC	CSVGQAYEQYF	once	TRBV20-1	.	TRBJ2-7
TGCGCCAGCAGCTTCGACACCGGGGAGCTGTTTTTT	CASSFDTGELFF	.	TRBV5-1	.	TRBJ2-2
TGTGCCAGCAGCCCTACCCGGTTGGGGCCGTTCTTC	CASSPTRLGPFF	.	TRBV7-2	.	TRBJ2-1
TGCGCCAGCAGCTCAGGACAGGGATACACAGATACGCAGTATTTT	CASSSGQGYTDTQYF	.	TRBV5-1	TRBD1	TRBJ2-3
TGTGCCAGCAGTTCCAACAGGGATTTCGGAAACACCATATATTTT	CASSSNRDFGNTIYF	.	TRBV6-2/TRBV6-3	.	TRBJ1-3
TGCGCCAGCAGCGGACAGGGGGGCGCCGTCTTTGGTGGCACAGATACGCAGTATTTT	CASSGQGGAVFGGTDTQYF	.	TRBV5-1	TRBD1	TRBJ2-3
TGCGCCAGCAGCTTGGCCGGAGGCCGGGACCCAGGGGACTATGGCTACACCTTC	CASSLAGGRDPGDYGYTF	.	TRBV5-1	.	TRBJ1-2
TGTGCCAGCAGTGTGGCTAGCGGGATAAGCACAGATACGCAGTATTTT	CASSVASGISTDTQYF	.	TRBV2	TRBD2	TRBJ2-3
TGCAGTGCTAGTTCGGGCCAAGAGACCCAGTACTTC	CSASSGQETQYF	.	TRBV20-1	.	TRBJ2-5
TGCGCCAGCAGCTTGTCGATTAGCGGGAGGACCAATAAGTTCACAGATACGCAGTATTTT	CASSLSISGRTNKFTDTQYF	.	TRBV5-1	TRBD2	TRBJ2-3
TGTGCTAGTGGTTTGGGACAGCCAGGCAACACTGAAGCTTTCTTT	CASGLGQPGNTEAFF	.	TRBV12-5	.	TRBJ1-1